Below, one TCR beta chain is given with its context. The antigen it recognizes is unknown. No base quality values were provided; no much bigger clone lies one nucleotide off. This specimen belongs to a study of long-term antiretroviral therapy in people with HIV (dated by TCRdb to 2022 to 2024). About the full investigation: The earliest samples were collected roughly a decade before the 2015 WHO recommendation for immediate ART, at a time when ART was usually postponed until CD4 counts fell. No cross-contamination during QIAcube processing was seen in test extractions of a monoclonal T-cell line run alongside 30 to 35 polyclonal samples. Eleven of the 30 participants with HIV were female. The cohort contributed under 200 cryopreserved PBMC samples from around 30 adults with confirmed HIV infection, collected serially over a mean of approximately six years (range 1-12). Whether ART initiation and durable HIV suppression were associated with changes in peripheral blood TRB repertoire composition and diversity was tested in a retrospective serial study. Study-level results and caveats: Expanded TRB clones identified before ART initiation dominated the repertoire across all time points, though the dominance fluctuated and decreased in many PLHIV after ART. Inferences about post-ART repertoire changes were limited because no data were available on ART adherence, viral resistance or therapy changes. Because PBMC availability was limited, only the TCR beta chain was sequenced, with no alpha chain pairing. HIV repertoires had narrower CDR3 length ranges than controls, and the network structure suggested an antigen-experienced repertoire that shifted only slightly toward naive after ART. Because pre-ART samples had limited cell numbers, profiling was done on unsorted PBMC rather than on sorted CD4+ and CD8+ T cells. ART initiation was associated with a significant increase in TRB diversity, but diversity stayed significantly below transplant donor controls even after long-term ART. The samples were dated from the mid-2000s to the late 2010s, and the ART regimens that were used may be less effective than current ART regimens.

CDR1 and CDR2, per the germline V gene, are SGHVS and FQNEAQ. CDR3 length: 13 amino acids, cysteine to phenylalanine. The DNA shown is the 39-base CDR3, in frame from base 1. The junction carries 9 bases between V and J, which are trimmed by 0 bases and 9 bases respectively. The immunoSEQ hsTCRB v3.0 assay was used at survey level resolution for TRB variable region sequencing. The targeted TRB sequencing depth was roughly 35,000-50,000 T-cell genomes per sample. TRB libraries were pooled and sequenced on an Illumina MiSeq using a v3 150-cycle kit. The original methods were these. Repertoire analysis was run in R within a reproducible Nextflow workflow that covered QC, data transformation and analysis. LymphoSeq2, an R package for exploring AIRR-Seq data, was used to implement custom analyses. A few samples yielding fewer than 5000 total TRB sequences were excluded, leaving more than 150 analyzed HIV repertoires. Among the 180 or so HIV repertoires that were kept, some 60 were collected before ART initiation and around 130 were collected after ART initiation. Each repertoire was downsampled to 5000 TRB nucleotide sequences, and summary statistics were averaged across 100 downsampling iterations. TRB sequences were retained for analysis only if CDR3 regions of at least seven amino acids were present. Diversity was assessed using a clonality score derived from Shannon entropy and using the Gini coefficient. In the repertoire networks, any two of the top 5000 CDR3 amino acid sequences were linked whenever the two sequences differed by an edit distance of one. GLIPH2 predicted antigen specificity groups and MHC restriction for TRB CDR3 amino acid sequences. Known CMV, EBV, HIV or tissue antigen associations were flagged by matching CDR3 amino acid sequences against VDJdb and McPAS-TCR. Pre-ART, post-ART and control groups were compared with Wilcoxon signed-rank tests and Holm-Bonferroni correction. TCRdb holds this immuneACCESS table with in-frame rearrangements only. Some clones are missing; in checked studies, unresolved V genes explain under half, and the rest has no known cause. Clone size and V and J calls were adopted from that table, with D and trimming inferred from the DNA. The sample table shows roughly 32,000 clones, and about 97% are seen once. Jointly, the top ten make up around 2% of the sample.

Inclusion was restricted to participants for whom at least one PBMC sample before ART initiation and at least two post-ART samples were available. Treatment was received in the United States of America by all participants with HIV. Before DNA extraction, cryopreserved samples containing about 1-11 million PBMC were thawed and washed. At the time of the earliest PBMC sample, participants with HIV were aged between roughly 20 and 60 years. PBMC samples from each participant spanned 1-4 timepoints before ART initiation and 2-8 timepoints after ART initiation, with a median of 7 samples. Serial HIV viral load, CD4+ T-cell count, ART history and demographic data were obtained for every participant. Using a Qiagen kit on a QIAcube, genomic DNA was extracted from unsorted PBMC, with samples processed in batches of 12.

The source material was unsorted PBMCs, sampled 7.6 years after starting antiretroviral therapy. This clonotype was obtained from a man aged 30 to 39 with HIV. The chain links TRBV7-8 with TRBJ2-1; TRBD2 is a possible D gene, resting on 5 matching bases. CDR3 protein: CASSLAGVREQFF. The nucleotide sequence reads as follows: TGTGCCAGCAGCTTAGCGGGAGTACGTGAGCAGTTCTTC.